This T cell receptor (beta chain) was sequenced for a study of blood T cell repertoires in COVID-19. Whole-study context: Sites in the United States, Italy and Spain provided acute and convalescent COVID-19 samples. PBMCs, B-cell-depleted T cells, or T cells were the source of the cDNA or gDNA that made up the material.

This clone was counted between two and nine times. This clone may be a read error of a much larger clone one base away. The germline CDR1 and CDR2 sequences are SGHTA and FQGTGA. Trimming took 5 bases from V and 5 from J; bases not matched to a gene: 2. This CDR3 contains 13 residues. Participants' own reports of clinical history determined their cohort assignment. Repertoires were generated with immunoSEQ multiplex PCR, while TCRdb's copy carries only in-frame clones and drops some. Here the sample spans more than 200,000 clones, just under 90% being singletons. The sample consisted of PBMCs or T cells enriched from blood (not recorded which). This clonotype was sampled from a woman under 40 with acute COVID-19. V gene TRBV7-3 combines with J gene TRBJ1-5; 8 bases are shared with TRBD1. CDR3 loop: CASSPTGDQPQHF. In nucleotides, the CDR3 is TGTGCCAGCAGCCCGACAGGGGATCAGCCCCAGCATTTT.